This TCR beta chain was recovered during a study of blood T cell repertoires in COVID-19 (TCRdb year 2020). Looking at the study overall: Collaborator samples came from the United States, Italy and Spain and covered acute and convalescent phases of COVID-19. The samples were drawn from two sources: the first 160 participants of the ongoing ImmuneRACE study, and 1,254 subjects contributed by 6 global collaborators. The sample metadata nearly always contained a de-identified subject ID, COVID-19 status, age in years and sex. Where HLA class I and class II types were available, the types were taken from metadata supplied by the sample provider, not from assay-based typing. Subjects who had been exposed to COVID-19, were actively infected with it, or had recovered from it provided the deeply sampled blood TCRbeta repertoires that made up the dataset. The repertoires were made available in a free public database intended to serve as a resource for research on the immune response to SARS-CoV-2. The material from the prospective study consisted of cDNA or gDNA derived from T cells, B-cell-depleted T cells, or PBMCs.

Per the germline V gene (reference sequence), LGHDT is the CDR1 and YNNKEL is the CDR2. The V end loses 5 bases and the J end loses 5 bases, and a stretch of 10 bases separates them. The CDR3 runs 12 residues from the cysteine to the phenylalanine. Of the read, only the CDR3 DNA is kept; its 36 bases are in frame from base 1. Findings and caveats that apply to the study as a whole: How much clinical and demographic metadata was included differed by source and by participant, and the metadata was provided uncurated.

A remark on this clone: No antigen is known for it. No quality values exist for individual bases; no much larger clone is one base distant.

TCRbeta CDR3 regions were amplified from genomic DNA using the immunoSEQ Assay, a bias-controlled multiplex PCR. For the original study's pipeline: The number of nucleated cells in each sample was estimated by amplification of reference gene primers within the assay. To quantify the absolute abundance of each unique TCRbeta CDR3 rearrangement, sequence reads were collapsed and filtered. Productive Simpson clonality was computed per sample as the square root of Simpson's diversity index over productive rearrangements. TCRdb carries this immuneACCESS record with in-frame sequences only. Its versions omit some clonotypes, under half of them owing to an unresolved V gene in the studies checked, with the rest unexplained. From that table come the V and J calls and clone size; the DNA was used to work out D and trimming. In all, the sample holds 180,000 or so clones, and roughly 85% of those were seen once. The ten largest account for about 4.9% of the sample.

The collaborating institutions used their own protocols to collect whole blood in K2EDTA tubes. For TCRbeta analysis, collaborators shipped samples in one of three forms: frozen whole blood, isolated PBMCs, or DNA extracted from either of those sample types. What was sequenced was peripheral blood. The rearrangement joined TRBV3-1 (or the pseudogene TRBV3-2) to TRBJ2-7; no confident D gene assignment can be made. The origin of this receptor is an elderly woman with acute or convalescent COVID-19. CDR3 reads: CASSAARHEQYF. The sequenced DNA is TGTGCCAGCAGCGCGGCACGCCACGAGCAGTACTTC.